The 20 T cell receptor beta chains below all came from one sample that was sequenced in a study of shared clonotypes between healthy human individuals. Sequencing was performed with immunoSEQ multiplex PCR; in TCRdb, only in-frame clones are kept and a portion is missing. This table holds approximately 740,000 clones, 74% found once. Sequenced sample: memory CD4+ T cells sorted from blood. This sample's subset: CD45RA-negative fraction. Receptors originate from a young woman in good health.

The chain employs TRBV10-2 and TRBJ2-1; D assignment may be TRBD1 or TRBD2 (5 bases each). Germline-derived CDR1 and CDR2 are WSHSY and SAAADI. Trimming shortened V by 8 bases and J by 0 bases, and 17 bases separated the two germline ends. This CDR3 comprises 16 residues. This CDR3 reads CASLDRPGTSYNEQFF. Written as DNA, the CDR3 is TGCGCCAGCCTGGACCGGCCGGGGACCTCCTACAATGAGCAGTTCTTC.

J is TRBJ2-2 and V is TRBV9; 8 nucleotides match TRBD2. V lost 3 bases, J lost 0 bases, and 7 bases stayed unmatched. This CDR3 has 17 residues. The germline V gene encodes CDR1 SGDLS and CDR2 YYNGEE. Here the CDR3 reads CASSGPRGGTNTGELFF. The CDR3 DNA reads as TGTGCCAGCAGCGGACCTCGGGGGGGCACGAACACCGGGGAGCTGTTTTTT.

This chain links TRBV28 with TRBJ1-1, with a tentative D call TRBD1 (5 bases). CDR3 size: 12 residues. Germline lookup yields CDR1 MDHEN and CDR2 SYDVKM. Trimming shortened V by 3 bases and J by 11 bases, and 13 bases separated the two germline ends. Written as DNA, the CDR3 is TGTGCCAGCAGTTTCCGGGGCCCCAGGGCTTTCTTT. It yields the protein CASSFRGPRAFF.

The chain has TRBV7-8 and TRBJ1-1, with no clear D. The CDR3 sequence is 14 residues long. Trimming took off 2 bases at V and 0 bases at J, with 7 bases between the two ends. Looked up from germline, CDR1 is SGHVS and CDR2 is FQNEAQ. The chain's CDR3 is CASSLIPMNTEAFF. The CDR3 DNA reads as TGTGCCAGCAGCTTAATACCCATGAACACTGAAGCTTTCTTT.

J is TRBJ1-2 and V is TRBV6-5, with unresolved D. The CDR3 consists of 14 residues. The V end lost 5 bases, the J end lost 0 bases, and 10 bases lay between the germline ends. The germline V gene has CDR1 MNHEY and CDR2 SVGAGI. The CDR3: CASSPQTPNYGYTF. DNA of the CDR3: TGTGCCAGCAGTCCACAAACACCTAACTATGGCTACACCTTC.

The genes are TRBV5-1 and TRBJ2-1; D is perhaps TRBD2 (5 bases). Germline assignment: CDR1 SGHRS and CDR2 YFSETQ. The length of the CDR3 is 13 residues. Deletions cut 5 bases from V and 7 bases from J, with 13 bases between. CDR3 loop: CASSRAPGNEQFF. In nucleotides, the CDR3 is TGCGCCAGCAGTCGCGCCCCGGGGAATGAGCAGTTCTTC.

CDR3 residues: CASSFGSSVYNEQFF. DNA of the CDR3: TGTGCCAGCAGCTTCGGATCTTCGGTTTACAATGAGCAGTTCTTC. V usage is TRBV7-6 and J usage is TRBJ2-1; D uncertain. V gave up 3 bases and J gave up 4 bases, with 13 bases separating them. The CDR3 totals 15 residues. CDR1 and CDR2 (germline): SGHVS, FNYEAQ.

V and J are TRBV9 and TRBJ2-5; perhaps D is TRBD1 or TRBD2 (5 bases each). Deletions cut 3 bases from V and 1 base from J, with 13 bases between. The CDR3 has 15 residues. Germline assignment: CDR1 SGDLS and CDR2 YYNGEE. As DNA, the CDR3 is TGTGCCAGCAGCGAGGGGACCCTGATCCAAGAGACCCAGTACTTC. Translating gives CASSEGTLIQETQYF.

This chain uses TRBV28 with TRBJ2-1; possibly TRBD1 for D (5 bases). Germline loops: CDR1 MDHEN, CDR2 SYDVKM. The V gene lost 4 bases and the J gene lost 7 bases, with 5 bases spanning the gap. The CDR3 is made up of 11 amino acids. The CDR3 bases are TGTGCCAGCAGTTCAGGGAATGAGCAGTTCTTC. It specifies CASSSGNEQFF.

J is TRBJ2-7 and V is TRBV28; no definite D call. The CDR3 has 13 amino acids. Germline CDR1 and CDR2: MDHEN and SYDVKM. Trimming removed 4 bases at V and 7 bases at J, with 14 bases between. The DNA of the CDR3 is TGTGCCAGCAGTTACGATAGGTTGCGAGAGCAGTACTTC. Its protein is CASSYDRLREQYF.

Points on this clone: This specimen includes other DNA sequences encoding the same CDR3. The rearrangement uses TRBV20-1 and TRBJ1-1; unclear D gene. The CDR3 runs 11 residues. V was clipped by 6 bases and J by 0 bases, with 5 bases between them. Germline assignment: CDR1 DFQATT and CDR2 SNEGSKA (reference sequence). CDR3 bases: TGCAGTGCGAGGATGAACACTGAAGCTTTCTTT. Amino acid sequence: CSARMNTEAFF.

This clone was detected ten times or more. This chain joins TRBV27 and TRBJ2-7; D call uncertain. Germline V lookup: CDR1 MNHEY, CDR2 SMNVEV (reference sequence). This CDR3 comprises 13 residues. Trimming stripped 4 bases from V and 1 base from J, with 8 bases between. The CDR3 nucleotides are TGTGCCAGCAGTTCGCGCCCGTCCTACGAGCAGTACTTC. Translated: CASSSRPSYEQYF.

The table lists this clone with a few counts. This rearrangement joins TRBV20-1 to TRBJ2-7, with 8 positions matching TRBD1. V was clipped by 6 bases and J by 4 bases; unmatched bases: 2. The length of the CDR3 is 11 residues. The germline V gene encodes CDR1 DFQATT and CDR2 SNEGSKA (reference sequence). The CDR3 nucleotides are TGCAGTGCGGACAGGGCGTACGAGCAGTACTTC. Amino acid sequence: CSADRAYEQYF.

The V and J genes are TRBV18 and TRBJ1-1; D ambiguous. Germline V gene lookup returns CDR1 KGHSH and CDR2 LQKENI. V was trimmed by 6 bases and J by 0 bases, leaving 8 bases between them. CDR3 size: 13 residues. The chain's CDR3 is CASSDGVNTEAFF. As DNA, the CDR3 is TGTGCCAGCTCGGACGGGGTGAACACTGAAGCTTTCTTT.

The J gene is TRBJ2-1, the V gene TRBV30; no clear D gene. The CDR3 has 14 residues. The V end was cut by 5 bases, the J end by 10 bases, with 21 bases between. Per germline, CDR1 GTSNPN and CDR2 SVGIG (reference sequence). CDR3 region: CAWDPRSFGREQFF. In DNA, the CDR3 is TGTGCCTGGGATCCCCGCTCGTTCGGCCGAGAGCAGTTCTTC.

V gene TRBV30 combines with J gene TRBJ1-3; D gene ambiguous. The germline CDR1 and CDR2 sequences are GTSNPN and SVGIG (reference sequence). The CDR3 is 13 amino acids. Trimming left V 4 bases short and J 0 bases short, with 7 bases between. The CDR3 sequence is CAWTSSSGNTIYF. CDR3 bases: TGTGCCTGGACGAGCAGCTCTGGAAACACCATATATTTT.

This clone has just one count. CDR3 loop: CASSFEGEQFF. The CDR3 DNA follows: TGTGCCAGCAGCTTCGAGGGCGAGCAGTTCTTC. V usage is TRBV7-9 and J usage is TRBJ2-1; D possibly corresponds to TRBD2 (5 bases). CDR3 length: 11 amino acids. Looked up from germline, CDR1 is SEHNR and CDR2 is FQNEAQ (reference sequence). Between the trimmed V and J ends, which lost 3 bases and 10 bases, there was a span of 7 bases.

The rearrangement links TRBV27 to TRBJ2-5, with 8 nucleotides matching TRBD1. Germline trimming cut 7 bases from V and 2 bases from J; bases unmatched to any gene: 3. Germline CDR1 MNHEY, CDR2 SMNVEV (reference sequence). This CDR3 comprises 13 residues. The CDR3 sequence: CASMDRAQETQYF. In DNA, the CDR3 is TGTGCCAGCATGGACAGGGCTCAAGAGACCCAGTACTTC.

The J gene is TRBJ2-5, the V gene TRBV28; a possible D gene is TRBD2 (5 bases). Germline CDR1 is MDHEN and CDR2 is SYDVKM. This CDR3 has 13 residues. V was cut by 4 bases and J by 4 bases, with 10 bases left in between. The CDR3 nucleotides are TGTGCCAGCAGTTCAGGAGGACGAGAGACCCAGTACTTC. This sequence encodes CASSSGGRETQYF.

This clone appeared a single time. As DNA, the CDR3 is TGTGCCAGCTCACCACGAGCGGGACAGGGGGCCTACGAGCAGTACTTC. It yields the protein CASSPRAGQGAYEQYF. This chain uses TRBV18 with TRBJ2-7, with TRBD1 matching over 11 bases. Unmatched junction bases numbered 4, after V lost 1 base and J lost 2 bases. This CDR3 has 16 amino acids. Germline CDR1 reads KGHSH; CDR2 reads LQKENI.